These 22 T cell receptor beta chains came from one sample sequenced in a study of CD8 T cells in Susac syndrome. Reverse transcription of about 0.5 to 1 ug RNA used random hexamers. TCRdb redid the calling of the immunoSEQ multiplex PCR reads with MiXCR, one entry per CDR3 protein. The sample carries fewer than 90,000 distinct CDR3 sequences, 94% recorded once. The sample was CD8+ T cells from PBMCs. These receptors were obtained from a human donor with Susac syndrome.

The chain links TRBV3-1 to TRBJ2-5; 10 bases line up with TRBD1. The CDR3 loop spans 15 amino acids. Germline CDR1 and CDR2: LGHDT and YNNKEL (reference sequence). Losses at the gene ends were 6 bases for V and 0 bases for J; bases not matched to a gene: 4. CDR3 region: CASSRGTGDQETQYF. CDR3 in DNA: TGTGCCAGCAGTCGCGGGACAGGGGACCAAGAGACCCAGTACTTC.

The CDR3: CASSPGSASGGLNYEQYF. CDR3 DNA sequence: TGCGCCAGCAGCCCAGGTTCTGCCAGCGGGGGTCTCAACTACGAGCAGTACTTC. The V call is TRBV4-1, the J call TRBJ2-7; 8 positions match TRBD2. This CDR3 spans 18 amino acids. V was pared by 4 bases and J by 3 bases, with 17 bases of the junction left unmatched. Germline lookup yields CDR1 MGHRA and CDR2 YSYEKL.

CDR3 sequence reads: CSVRDWSYNEQFF. For the CDR3, the DNA is TGCAGCGTTCGGGACTGGAGTTACAATGAGCAGTTCTTC. This chain joins TRBV29-1 and TRBJ2-1; D is perhaps TRBD2 (6 bases). Trimming stripped 5 bases from V and 4 bases from J, with 12 bases between. The germline V gene has CDR1 SQVTM and CDR2 ANQGSEA. CDR3 size: 13 residues.

In DNA form, the CDR3 reads TGTGCCACCAGTGATTTAGGGGGGGTCAGCAATCAGCCCCAGCATTTT. As protein: CATSDLGGVSNQPQHF. The chain joins TRBV24-1 to TRBJ1-5, with D perhaps matching TRBD1 (6 bases). There are 16 residues in the CDR3. CDR1 KGHDR and CDR2 SFDVKD come from the germline V gene. Trimming stripped 1 base from V and 1 base from J, with 10 bases between.

This clonotype was counted a single time. This chain links TRBV19 with TRBJ1-1; unclear D gene. The V gene lost 6 bases and the J gene lost 1 base, with 9 bases spanning the gap. The CDR3 totals 13 residues. Germline lookup yields CDR1 LNHDA and CDR2 SQIVND (reference sequence). CDR3 DNA: TGTGCCAGTAGAGACCCCCAGAACACTGAAGCTTTCTTT. Protein: CASRDPQNTEAFF.

The chain combines TRBV25-1 with TRBJ1-1, with D possibly TRBD1 on 5 matching bases. The V gene lost 11 bases and the J gene lost 0 bases, with 13 bases spanning the gap. This CDR3 comprises 13 residues. Per germline, CDR1 MGHDK and CDR2 SYGVNS. The CDR3 reads CAASWGLNTEAFF. DNA of the CDR3: TGTGCCGCTTCGTGGGGGTTGAACACTGAAGCTTTCTTT.

V gene TRBV27 combines with J gene TRBJ2-2, with 8 bases that match TRBD1. The CDR3 contains 14 residues. Germline V gene data show CDR1 as MNHEY and CDR2 as SMNVEV (reference sequence). V lost 7 bases to trimming and J lost 5 bases; unmatched junction nucleotides: 6. CDR3 in amino acids: CASMDRVGTGELFF. CDR3 nucleotides: TGTGCCAGCATGGACAGGGTTGGGACCGGGGAGCTGTTTTTT.

The chain is built from TRBV20-1 and TRBJ2-7; 7 positions match TRBD2. J was trimmed by 0 bases and V by 0 bases; bases with no gene match: 8. In germline, CDR1 is DFQATT, CDR2 SNEGSKA (reference sequence). CDR3 length equals 16 residues. The CDR3 spells CSARDFLADYSYEQYF. The CDR3 bases are TGCAGTGCTAGAGATTTCCTAGCGGACTACTCCTACGAGCAGTACTTC.

This clonotype was seen more than once but under ten times. The chain employs TRBV28 and TRBJ2-1, with 8 nucleotides matching TRBD2. The CDR3 runs 14 residues. The junction had 0 bases not matched to a gene; V was cut back by 2 bases and J by 3 bases. CDR1 MDHEN and CDR2 SYDVKM come from the germline V gene. This CDR3 is CASSLSGSYNEQFF. CDR3 DNA sequence: TGTGCCAGCAGTTTAAGCGGGAGCTACAATGAGCAGTTCTTC.

The chain couples TRBV28 to TRBJ1-1; D ambiguous. The CDR3 contains 18 residues. The V end was cut by 2 bases, the J end by 0 bases, with 19 bases between. Germline CDR1 reads MDHEN; CDR2 reads SYDVKM. CDR3 in amino acids: CASSLMGSPSDMNTEAFF. For the CDR3, the DNA is TGTGCCAGCAGTTTAATGGGTTCCCCGTCTGACATGAACACTGAAGCTTTCTTT.

The V and J genes are TRBV14 and TRBJ2-1; tentative D call: TRBD2 (5 bases). The germline V and J ends were trimmed by 4 bases and 5 bases, with 15 bases remaining between them. Germline V CDR1 and CDR2: SGHDN, FVKESK. CDR3 size: 15 residues. The CDR3 DNA follows: TGTGCCAGCAGCCTCAGGAGGCTATCGGACAATGAGCAGTTCTTC. Its protein is CASSLRRLSDNEQFF.

The chain has TRBV6-2 or TRBV6-3 and TRBJ2-1; D may be TRBD1 (5 bases). CDR1 and CDR2 (germline): MNHEY, SVGEGT. This CDR3 region has 14 residues. V was trimmed by 6 bases and J by 4 bases, leaving 13 bases between them. CDR3: CASSPGDRYNEQFF. The CDR3 DNA reads TGTGCCAGCAGCCCTGGCGACAGATACAATGAGCAGTTCTTC.

The chain has TRBV20-1 and TRBJ2-1; a weak D match, TRBD1 (5 bases). Germline loops: CDR1 DFQATT, CDR2 SNEGSKA (reference sequence). Trimming stripped 3 bases from V and 0 bases from J, with 18 bases between. There are 17 residues in the CDR3. The CDR3 loop reads CSARGSLGDSSYNEQFF. CDR3 bases: TGCAGTGCTAGGGGGTCCCTTGGCGACAGCTCCTACAATGAGCAGTTCTTC.

This clonotype was detected a few times. CDR3 DNA sequence: TGTGCCAGCAGCTTGGGGGGCCACACTGAAGCTTTCTTT. Protein sequence: CASSLGGHTEAFF. The chain has TRBV7-9 and TRBJ1-1; D may be TRBD1 (6 bases). V was pared by 3 bases and J by 3 bases, with 8 bases between. This CDR3 has 13 amino acids. Germline V gene lookup returns CDR1 SEHNR and CDR2 FQNEAQ (reference sequence).

V gene TRBV14 combines with J gene TRBJ2-3; 10 bases are shared with TRBD1. Trimming at V came to 4 bases and at J to 4 bases, leaving 17 bases not matched to a gene. CDR3 length: 19 amino acids. The germline V gene has CDR1 SGHDN and CDR2 FVKESK. The chain's CDR3 is CASSPFGTGDSWASDTQYF. For the CDR3, the DNA is TGTGCCAGCAGCCCCTTCGGGACAGGGGATTCCTGGGCCTCAGATACGCAGTATTTT. The full variable domain, its missing parts supplied by reference TRBV14 and TRBJ2-3, is EAGVTQFPSHSVIEKGQTVTLRCDPISGHDNLYWYRRVMGKEIKFLLHFVKESKQDESGMPNNRFLAERTGGTYSTLKVQPAELEDSGVYFCASSPFGTGDSWASDTQYFGPGTRLTVL.

This CDR3 is CATSAKGYNEQFF. The CDR3 DNA reads TGTGCCACCTCCGCGAAGGGGTACAATGAGCAGTTCTTC. The chain joins TRBV15 to TRBJ2-1, with D possibly TRBD1 on 5 matching bases. The germline V gene encodes CDR1 LNHNV and CDR2 YYDKDF (reference sequence). There are 13 residues in the CDR3. Trimming removed 8 bases from V and 4 bases from J, with 12 bases in between.

The chain uses TRBV27 and TRBJ2-2; D not certain. Trimming cost V 6 bases and J 6 bases, with 8 bases left between them. CDR1 MNHEY and CDR2 SMNVEV come from the germline V gene (reference sequence). CDR3 length: 12 residues. The CDR3 DNA reads as TGTGCCAGCAGCCCTGTCGCCGGGGAGCTGTTTTTT. Translation: CASSPVAGELFF.

This chain joins TRBV12-5 and TRBJ2-7; D assignment may be TRBD1 or TRBD2 (6 bases each). V lost 3 bases to trimming and J lost 0 bases, with 18 bases between them. The CDR3 runs to 17 residues. The germline CDR1 and CDR2 sequences are LGHNT and FRNRAP. The CDR3 sequence is CASGFNREDGVSYEQYF. The CDR3 DNA is TGTGCTAGTGGTTTTAACAGGGAGGACGGGGTCTCCTACGAGCAGTACTTC.

This clonotype was observed a single time. The CDR3: CASSPTGGFEPQHF. In DNA form, the CDR3 reads TGTGCCAGCTCACCCACAGGGGGCTTTGAGCCCCAGCATTTT. The chain is built from TRBV18 and TRBJ1-5; 9 bases are a match to TRBD1. CDR1 is KGHSH, CDR2 LQKENI, per germline. The CDR3 is made up of 14 amino acids. V trimming: 3 bases; J trimming: 8 bases; junction bases outside the gene matches: 5. The full variable domain, in which reference TRBV18 and TRBJ1-5 provide the parts outside the CDR3, is NAGVMQNPRHLVRRRGQEARLRCSPMKGHSHVYWYRQLPEEGLKFMVYLQKENIIDESGMPKERFSAEFPKEGPSILRIQQVVRGDSAAYFCASSPTGGFEPQHFGDGTRLSIL.

The J gene is TRBJ2-7, the V gene TRBV29-1; D unclear. The CDR3 covers 14 residues. Trimming pared 0 bases from V and 2 bases from J, leaving 11 bases between. Germline values: CDR1 SQVTM, CDR2 ANQGSEA. In DNA, the CDR3 is TGCAGCGTTGAAGATCTAGGGTCCCCCTACGAGCAGTACTTC. It translates to CSVEDLGSPYEQYF.

This chain uses TRBV19 with TRBJ2-1; D is possibly TRBD1 or TRBD2 (5 bases each). The germline V gene has CDR1 LNHDA and CDR2 SQIVND (reference sequence). The V and J ends lost 6 bases and 3 bases respectively, with 15 bases between them. The CDR3 contains 15 residues. CDR3 sequence (DNA): TGTGCCAGTAGATGGGACCGTGACGACTACAATGAGCAGTTCTTC. Translating gives CASRWDRDDYNEQFF. Based on the CDR3 plus reference TRBV19 and TRBJ2-1, the full variable domain is DGGITQSPKYLFRKEGQNVTLSCEQNLNHDAMYWYRQDPGQGLRLIYYSQIVNDFQKGDIAEGYSVSREKKESFPLTVTSAQKNPTAFYLCASRWDRDDYNEQFFGPGTRLTVL.

The rearrangement links TRBV12-3 or TRBV12-4 to TRBJ2-7, with 13 bases fitting TRBD2. The CDR3 consists of 16 residues. The V gene end was trimmed by 6 bases and the J gene end by 7 bases; junction bases not matched to a gene: 12. CDR3 protein: CASSPGLAGPRGEQYF. The DNA for the CDR3 is TGTGCCAGCAGCCCGGGACTAGCGGGGCCGAGGGGTGAGCAGTACTTC.